These T cell receptor beta chains were read from a single sample in a study of identical twins. Using its own MiXCR run on the 5' RACE reads, TCRdb lists one record per CDR3 protein. The sample contains 600,000 to 850,000 distinct CDR3 sequences, about 18% of which appear only once. These sequences were also reported in another study, on T cells expressing NK-cell markers.

The sequencing sample was made of PBMCs. These receptors came from a woman aged 18-35 years in good health. Both conserved end residues are part of each CDR3. The D gene is left open where the match is weak. Size is stated for part of the rows, as once, few or many counts, or as a class when the clone is expanded.

length	V	D	size	J	DNA	CDR3
13	TRBV15	-	-	TRBJ2-6	TGTGCCACCTTCCGCTCTGGGGCCAACGTCCTGACTTTC	CATFRSGANVLTF
13	TRBV12-3/TRBV12-4	-	-	TRBJ1-2	TGTGCCAGCAGACCCGGGCCCGACTATGGCTACACCTTC	CASRPGPDYGYTF
16	TRBV3-1	TRBD2	-	TRBJ2-1	TGTGCCAGCAGCCGATCACTTAGCGGGGGGACCAGAGAGCAGTTCTTC	CASSRSLSGGTREQFF
20	TRBV4-3	-	-	TRBJ2-1	TGCGCCAGCAGCTTCACCAGGGCTCTCCAGCCTGAGAGCTCCTACAATGAGCAGTTCTTC	CASSFTRALQPESSYNEQFF
14	TRBV6-2/TRBV6-3	-	-	TRBJ1-2	TGTGCCAGCAGTTACCGTGACGGCCCGTGGGGCTACACCTTC	CASSYRDGPWGYTF
13	TRBV7-8	-	-	TRBJ2-1	TGTGCCAGCAGCTTAGGGGTTGCGAATGAGCAGTTCTTC	CASSLGVANEQFF
13	TRBV11-2	TRBD2	-	TRBJ2-7	TGTGCCAGCAGCTTATCGACTAGCAACGAGCAGTACTTC	CASSLSTSNEQYF
15	TRBV2	-	few	TRBJ1-2	TGTGCCAGCAGTGAAGCGCCCCATTTCCTCTATGGCTACACCTTC	CASSEAPHFLYGYTF
16	TRBV11-2	TRBD2	few	TRBJ2-5	TGTGCCAGCAGCTTGCTAGGCGGGAGGGCCGGTGAGACCCAGTACTTC	CASSLLGGRAGETQYF
15	TRBV24-1	-	few	TRBJ2-1	TGTGCCACCTCTAAGGGGGTCGGCTCCTACAATGAGCAGTTCTTC	CATSKGVGSYNEQFF
15	TRBV20-1	-	few	TRBJ1-1	TGCAGTGCTAAAGGTATCGGACACCGTGGTTTGGAAGCTTTCTTT	CSAKGIGHRGLEAFF
19	TRBV9	-	few	TRBJ2-1	TGTGCCAGCAGCGTAGGGATCGACGGGCTCGTAAGCTCCTACAATGAGCAGTTCTTC	CASSVGIDGLVSSYNEQFF
15	TRBV7-9	-	-	TRBJ1-1	TGTGCCAGCAGCCTTTCTACTGTTACGAACACTGAAGCTTTCTTT	CASSLSTVTNTEAFF
13	TRBV29-1	-	-	TRBJ1-6	TGCAGCGTCGGTCTAGAAAGACATTCACCCCTCCACTTT	CSVGLERHSPLHF
17	TRBV5-1	-	few	TRBJ2-7	TGCGCCAGCAGCCAGACAGCTACCCGGCCTGAAACCTACGAGCAGTACTTC	CASSQTATRPETYEQYF
12	TRBV5-1	-	few	TRBJ2-5	TGCGCCAGCAGCTTGGAGGGAAGGGCCCAGTACTTC	CASSLEGRAQYF
17	TRBV15	-	few	TRBJ1-5	TGTGCCACCAGCGCGTGGCAGTCGTTCGATGGGGATCAGCCCCAGCATTTT	CATSAWQSFDGDQPQHF
14	TRBV10-3	-	-	TRBJ1-1	TGTGCCACCAGCCCGTCACCGGGACCCAGGGGAGCTTTCTTT	CATSPSPGPRGAFF
12	TRBV6-1	TRBD2	-	TRBJ2-1	TGTGCCAGCAGTGACGGGAGGCGCGAGGAGTTCTTC	CASSDGRREEFF
16	TRBV5-1	TRBD1	-	TRBJ1-1	TGCGCCAGCAGCCACGCTGGACAGGGGTCGGGAACTGAAGCTTTCTTT	CASSHAGQGSGTEAFF
12	TRBV12-3/TRBV12-4	-	few	TRBJ2-2	TGTGCCAGCAAAGGGTGGGCCGGGGAGCTGTTTTTT	CASKGWAGELFF
13	TRBV27	-	-	TRBJ2-1	TGTGCCAGCAGTTTCCTGGGGGGTAGAGAGCAGTTCTTC	CASSFLGGREQFF
13	TRBV6-5	-	-	TRBJ1-1	TGTGCCAGCAGTTCTTACCCCGATTTTGAAGCTTTCTTT	CASSSYPDFEAFF
15	TRBV20-1	-	few	TRBJ2-7	TGCAGTGCTAGTCGTGGGGGAGGAAAATATTACGAGCAGTACTTC	CSASRGGGKYYEQYF
15	TRBV9	-	-	TRBJ2-5	TGTGCCAGCAGCAGCACGGGGGCCGTACAAGAGACCCAGTACTTC	CASSSTGAVQETQYF
14	TRBV4-3	-	many	TRBJ2-1	TGCGCCAGCAGCCCGACCACCTTCGAGCATGAGCAGTTCTTC	CASSPTTFEHEQFF
15	TRBV20-1	TRBD2	-	TRBJ2-5	TGCAGTGCTGGGACTAGCGGGGGGCAGGAAGAGACCCAGTACTTC	CSAGTSGGQEETQYF
14	TRBV6-1	TRBD2	few	TRBJ2-7	TGTGCCAGCAACCCACTAGCGGGAGCCTACGAGCAGTACTTC	CASNPLAGAYEQYF
13	TRBV7-2	-	-	TRBJ1-1	TGTGCCAGCAGAGGTATACCGAACACTGAAGCTTTCTTT	CASRGIPNTEAFF
16	TRBV20-1	-	few	TRBJ1-1	TGCAGTGCTAGAGATATAAGGGCTTCTTCGAACACTGAAGCTTTCTTT	CSARDIRASSNTEAFF
15	TRBV5-4	-	-	TRBJ1-4	TGTGCCAGCAGCTCATTGACAGACTCTAATGAAAAACTGTTTTTT	CASSSLTDSNEKLFF
14	TRBV3-1	-	-	TRBJ2-5	TGTGCCAGCAGCCAAGATAAGGGACAAGAGACCCAGTACTTC	CASSQDKGQETQYF
16	TRBV20-1	TRBD2	-	TRBJ2-7	TGCAGTGCTAGGCGCTCGGGGGTAGCGGGAGTCTACGAGCAGTACTTC	CSARRSGVAGVYEQYF
13	TRBV6-1	-	few	TRBJ1-5	TGTGCCTGCGGGTCTCACTCCAATCAGCCCCAGCATTTT	CACGSHSNQPQHF
13	TRBV7-2	-	-	TRBJ2-7	TGTGCCAGCAGCTCATCACTACAGGACCCAGAGTACTTC	CASSSSLQDPEYF
16	TRBV15	-	-	TRBJ1-2	TGTGCCACCAGCTCGCCCCTTCAGGCAGGGAACTATGGCTACACCTTC	CATSSPLQAGNYGYTF
14	TRBV10-1	TRBD2	many	TRBJ2-7	TGCGCCAGCCGGGAGGGGGACCGTTCCTACGAGCAGTACTTC	CASREGDRSYEQYF
13	TRBV5-6	TRBD1	-	TRBJ2-5	TGTGCCAGCAGCTCACAGGGGTGGGAGACCCAGTACTTC	CASSSQGWETQYF
12	TRBV6-6	-	-	TRBJ1-1	TGTGCCAGCAGAGACAGTTACACTGAAGCTTTCTTT	CASRDSYTEAFF
15	TRBV13	-	-	TRBJ2-7	TGTGCCAGCAGCGAGACAGGTATAAGACCCTACGAGCAGTACTTC	CASSETGIRPYEQYF
16	TRBV5-1	TRBD2	-	TRBJ2-1	TGCGCCAGCAATAAAGGTAGCGGGGCGTCCTACAATGAGCAGTTCTTC	CASNKGSGASYNEQFF
15	TRBV7-2	TRBD2	-	TRBJ2-1	TGTGCCAGCAGCTTATTAGGCGGGGGGTTCAATGAGCAGTTCTTC	CASSLLGGGFNEQFF
13	TRBV2	TRBD2	-	TRBJ2-1	TGTGCCGGCAGACTAGCGGGGTACAATGAGCAGTTCTTC	CAGRLAGYNEQFF
15	TRBV5-1	-	many	TRBJ1-1	TGCGCCAGCAGCTTGACAGCATTCATGAACACTGAAGCTTTCTTT	CASSLTAFMNTEAFF
15	TRBV6-1	TRBD2	few	TRBJ2-2	TGTGCCAGCAATATGAGCGGGAGGGACGGCGGGGAGCTGTTTTTT	CASNMSGRDGGELFF
15	TRBV3-1	TRBD2	few	TRBJ2-3	TGTGCCAGCAGCCTACCGGGGGGTGGAACAGATACGCAGTATTTT	CASSLPGGGTDTQYF
14	TRBV12-5	TRBD1	-	TRBJ2-7	TGTGCTAGTGGTTTGACGCAGGGGGTGTACGAGCAGTACTTC	CASGLTQGVYEQYF